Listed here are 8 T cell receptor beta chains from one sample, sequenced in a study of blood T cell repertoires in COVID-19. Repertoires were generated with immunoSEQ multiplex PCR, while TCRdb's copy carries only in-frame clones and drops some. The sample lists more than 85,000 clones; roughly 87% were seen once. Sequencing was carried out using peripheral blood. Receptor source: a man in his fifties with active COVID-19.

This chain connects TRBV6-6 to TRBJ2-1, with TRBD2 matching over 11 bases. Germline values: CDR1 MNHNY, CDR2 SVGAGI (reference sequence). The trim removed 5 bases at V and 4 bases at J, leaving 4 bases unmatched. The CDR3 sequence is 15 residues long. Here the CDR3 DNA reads TGTGCCAGCAGTCAGACTAGCGGGGCATACAATGAGCAGTTCTTC. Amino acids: CASSQTSGAYNEQFF.

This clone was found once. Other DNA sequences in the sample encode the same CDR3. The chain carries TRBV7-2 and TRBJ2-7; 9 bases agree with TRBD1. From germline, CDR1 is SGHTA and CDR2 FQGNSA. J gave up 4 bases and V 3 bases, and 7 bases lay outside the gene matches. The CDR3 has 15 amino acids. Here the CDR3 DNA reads TGTGCCAGCAGCTTCCAGGGGACAGGGCTTTACGAGCAGTACTTC. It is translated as CASSFQGTGLYEQYF.

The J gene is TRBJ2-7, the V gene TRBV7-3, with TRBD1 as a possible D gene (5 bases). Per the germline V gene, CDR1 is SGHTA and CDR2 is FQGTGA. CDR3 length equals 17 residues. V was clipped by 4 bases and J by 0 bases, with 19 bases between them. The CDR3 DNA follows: TGTGCCAGCAGCTCCTCAGGGTCCCGCCCCTTCTCCTACGAGCAGTACTTC. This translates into CASSSSGSRPFSYEQYF.

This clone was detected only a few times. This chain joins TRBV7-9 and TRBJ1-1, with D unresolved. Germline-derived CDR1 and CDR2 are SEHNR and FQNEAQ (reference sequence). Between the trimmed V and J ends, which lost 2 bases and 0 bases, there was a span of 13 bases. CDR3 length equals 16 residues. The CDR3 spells CASSLIDAEMNTEAFF. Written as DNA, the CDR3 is TGTGCCAGCAGCTTAATTGACGCGGAAATGAACACTGAAGCTTTCTTT.

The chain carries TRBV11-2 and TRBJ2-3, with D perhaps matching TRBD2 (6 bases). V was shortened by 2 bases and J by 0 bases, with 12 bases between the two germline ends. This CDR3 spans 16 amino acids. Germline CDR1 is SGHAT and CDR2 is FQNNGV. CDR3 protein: CASSLLWGTSTDTQYF. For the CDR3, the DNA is TGTGCCAGCAGCTTACTTTGGGGGACTAGCACAGATACGCAGTATTTT. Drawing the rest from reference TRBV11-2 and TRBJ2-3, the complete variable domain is EAGVAQSPRYKIIEKRQSVAFWCNPISGHATLYWYQQILGQGPKLLIQFQNNGVVDDSQLPKDRFSAERLKGVDSTLKIQPAKLEDSAVYLCASSLLWGTSTDTQYFGPGTRLTVL.

CDR3 in DNA: TGTGCCAGCAACTCAGGGGAGAAACGCGAGCAGTACTTC. It is translated as CASNSGEKREQYF. The chain carries TRBV7-2 and TRBJ2-7, with D possibly matching TRBD1 (6 bases). Germline V gene data show CDR1 as SGHTA and CDR2 as FQGNSA. V dropped 7 bases and J dropped 6 bases, with 16 bases sitting between them. This CDR3 spans 13 amino acids. The full variable domain, completed using reference TRBV7-2 and TRBJ2-7, is GAGVSQSPSNKVTEKGKDVELRCDPISGHTALYWYRQSLGQGLEFLIYFQGNSAPDKSGLPSDRFSAERTGGSVSTLTIQRTQQEDSAVYLCASNSGEKREQYFGPGTRLTVT.

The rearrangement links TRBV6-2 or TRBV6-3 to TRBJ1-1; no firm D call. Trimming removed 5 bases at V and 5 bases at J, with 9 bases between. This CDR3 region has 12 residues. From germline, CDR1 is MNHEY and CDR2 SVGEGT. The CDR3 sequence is CASSEDWTEAFF. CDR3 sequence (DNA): TGTGCCAGCAGTGAGGACTGGACTGAAGCTTTCTTT.

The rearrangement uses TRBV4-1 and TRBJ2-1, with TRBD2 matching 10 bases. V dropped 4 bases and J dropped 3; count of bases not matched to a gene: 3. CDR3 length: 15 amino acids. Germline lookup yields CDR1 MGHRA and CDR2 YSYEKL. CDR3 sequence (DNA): TGCGCCAGCAGCCGAGCGGGGGGGGACTACAATGAGCAGTTCTTC. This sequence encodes CASSRAGGDYNEQFF.